One sample yielded the 23 T cell receptor beta chains listed below, sequenced in a study of tissue T cells after allogeneic stem cell transplantation. Method: immunoSEQ multiplex PCR; TCRdb's copy keeps in-frame clones and lacks some. The table includes some 24,000 clones, 73% detected once. The specimen comprised tissue from the ileum, sampled at autopsy. The receptors stem from an older female donor with lung cancer.

This chain uses TRBV12-5 with TRBJ2-5; D is uncertain. CDR3 size: 13 residues. The V end was cut by 5 bases, the J end by 6 bases, with 13 bases between. From germline, CDR1 is LGHNT and CDR2 FRNRAP. CDR3 sequence reads: CASGPIHGQTQYF. CDR3 coding DNA: TGTGCTAGTGGTCCCATACATGGGCAGACCCAGTACTTC.

This clone showed up just a few times. The chain recombines TRBV30 with TRBJ1-5; 8 bases map to TRBD1. V was pared by 4 bases and J by 5 bases, with 7 bases of the junction left unmatched. The CDR3 loop spans 14 amino acids. CDR1 is GTSNPN and CDR2 is SVGIG in the germline V gene (reference sequence). The CDR3 region is CAWNRDRTDQPQHF. CDR3 bases: TGTGCCTGGAACCGGGACAGGACCGATCAGCCCCAGCATTTT.

V usage is TRBV25-1 and J usage is TRBJ2-1, with TRBD2 as a possible D gene (6 bases). Germline-derived CDR1 and CDR2 are MGHDK and SYGVNS. Trimming cost V 3 bases and J 4 bases, with 13 bases left between them. The CDR3 loop spans 15 amino acids. CDR3 DNA: TGTGCCAGCAGTGAGACCGGGACTGGATACAATGAGCAGTTCTTC. It encodes CASSETGTGYNEQFF. Using reference TRBV25-1 and TRBJ2-1 for the parts outside the CDR3, the full variable domain is EADIYQTPRYLVIGTGKKITLECSQTMGHDKMYWYQQDPGMELHLIHYSYGVNSTEKGDLSSESTVSRIRTEHFPLTLESARPSHTSQYLCASSETGTGYNEQFFGPGTRLTVL.

This clone was picked up one time. The chain combines TRBV3-1 (or the pseudogene TRBV3-2) with TRBJ2-1; 7 nucleotides agree with TRBD2. The V gene end was trimmed by 4 bases and the J gene end by 3 bases; junction bases not matched to a gene: 3. Germline CDR1 and CDR2: LGHDT and YNNKEL (reference sequence). The CDR3 length is 14 residues. The CDR3 nucleotides read TGTGCCAGCAGCCCATGGGGGGGCTACAATGAGCAGTTCTTC. As protein: CASSPWGGYNEQFF.

V and J are TRBV9 and TRBJ2-1; TRBD1 or TRBD2 may be the D gene (5 bases each). V shed 5 bases and J shed 9 bases, with 12 bases lying between them. This CDR3 has 12 residues. CDR1 SGDLS and CDR2 YYNGEE come from the germline V gene. The CDR3 DNA sequence: TGTGCCAGCAGGGGGACCACCGTTGAGCAGTTCTTC. Encoded protein: CASRGTTVEQFF.

This chain connects TRBV7-2 to TRBJ2-3, with D possibly matching TRBD2 (5 bases). The CDR3 totals 15 residues. From germline, CDR1 is SGHTA and CDR2 FQGNSA. V lost 2 bases and J lost 3, with 12 bases in between. The CDR3 region is CASSLRGGGTDTQYF. The CDR3 nucleotides read TGTGCCAGCAGCTTAAGAGGAGGTGGTACAGATACGCAGTATTTT.

The chain uses TRBV5-6 and TRBJ2-2, with TRBD1 matching over 9 bases. CDR3 size: 16 residues. Germline loops: CDR1 SGHDT, CDR2 YYEEEE. With V trimmed by 4 bases and J by 0 bases, 4 bases remained unmatched. As DNA, the CDR3 is TGTGCCAGCAGCCCCTGGGACAGGGCGAACACCGGGGAGCTGTTTTTT. It encodes CASSPWDRANTGELFF. Based on the CDR3 plus reference TRBV5-6 and TRBJ2-2, the full variable domain is DAGVTQSPTHLIKTRGQQVTLRCSPKSGHDTVSWYQQALGQGPQFIFQYYEEEERQRGNFPDRFSGHQFPNYSSELNVNALLLGDSALYLCASSPWDRANTGELFFGEGSRLTVL.

This clone appeared once. The chain employs TRBV18 and TRBJ2-2; D may be TRBD1 (5 bases). The V end lost 1 base, the J end lost 0 bases, and 9 bases lay between the germline ends. Germline values: CDR1 KGHSH, CDR2 LQKENI. The CDR3 runs 16 residues. For the CDR3, the DNA is TGTGCCAGCTCACCACTGCCAGGGACGAACACCGGGGAGCTGTTTTTT. It yields the protein CASSPLPGTNTGELFF.

This clone came up a few times. The rearrangement joins TRBV4-3 to TRBJ2-6; TRBD1 might be the D (6 bases). CDR1 is LGHNA, CDR2 YSLEER, per germline. The V gene lost 0 bases and the J gene lost 4 bases, with 13 bases spanning the gap. This CDR3 is 17 amino acids long. The CDR3 coding sequence is TGCGCCAGCAGCCAAGAGCACTCCCAGGGGGGGGCCAACGTCCTGACTTTC. This encodes CASSQEHSQGGANVLTF.

The chain is built from TRBV15 and TRBJ1-1; D not resolved. V was clipped by 2 bases and J by 0 bases, with 10 bases between them. CDR3 length: 15 amino acids. Germline V lookup: CDR1 LNHNV, CDR2 YYDKDF (reference sequence). The CDR3 reads CATSRLRQMNTEAFF. The CDR3 DNA is TGTGCCACCAGCAGACTAAGGCAGATGAACACTGAAGCTTTCTTT.

This clone came up a few times. This chain connects TRBV7-9 to TRBJ2-5; D remains ambiguous. CDR3 length: 14 residues. Trimming stripped 2 bases from V and 0 bases from J, with 7 bases between. From germline, CDR1 is SEHNR and CDR2 FQNEAQ (reference sequence). CDR3 residues: CASSLRVNQETQYF. The CDR3 bases are TGTGCCAGCAGCTTAAGGGTAAACCAAGAGACCCAGTACTTC.

The chain joins TRBV18 to TRBJ2-2; 9 positions match TRBD1. Germline CDR1 and CDR2: KGHSH and LQKENI. J lost 6 bases, V lost 4 bases, and 6 bases had no gene match. This CDR3 region has 15 residues. CDR3 nucleotide sequence: TGTGCCAGCTCACGGGACAGGGTCGAGTCCGGGGAGCTGTTTTTT. As protein: CASSRDRVESGELFF.

The CDR3 region is CASSFSRPNQPQHF. DNA of the CDR3: TGTGCCAGTAGTTTCTCCAGACCTAATCAGCCCCAGCATTTT. The chain employs TRBV19 and TRBJ1-5, with D unclear. The germline CDR1 and CDR2 sequences are LNHDA and SQIVND (reference sequence). This CDR3 spans 14 amino acids. Between the trimmed V and J ends, which lost 5 bases and 4 bases, there was a span of 12 bases.

This clone was observed a handful of times. V usage is TRBV19 and J usage is TRBJ2-7; 8 bases align to TRBD1. The CDR3 runs 13 residues. J gave up 3 bases and V 5 bases, and 3 bases lay outside the gene matches. Per germline, CDR1 LNHDA and CDR2 SQIVND (reference sequence). The CDR3 spells CASSVTGGYEQYF. DNA for the CDR3: TGTGCCAGTAGTGTCACAGGGGGCTACGAGCAGTACTTC.

The chain recombines TRBV4-1 with TRBJ1-1; D gene uncertain. Trimming stripped 6 bases from V and 1 base from J, with 21 bases between. Germline lookup yields CDR1 MGHRA and CDR2 YSYEKL. The CDR3 is 17 residues long. CDR3 bases: TGCGCCAGCAGGCGAAGCCTTAGCCAGGTTCCGAACACTGAAGCTTTCTTT. It translates to CASRRSLSQVPNTEAFF.

CDR3 bases: TGTGCCAGCTCTTATGTGGGAGCGGGAAGCACAGATACGCAGTATTTT. As protein: CASSYVGAGSTDTQYF. This sequence joins TRBV18 and TRBJ2-3, with 7 bases fitting TRBD2. CDR3 length: 16 residues. Germline CDR1 KGHSH, CDR2 LQKENI. V dropped 6 bases and J dropped 0; count of bases not matched to a gene: 9. Together with reference TRBV18 and TRBJ2-3, the CDR3 gives the full variable domain: NAGVMQNPRHLVRRRGQEARLRCSPMKGHSHVYWYRQLPEEGLKFMVYLQKENIIDESGMPKERFSAEFPKEGPSILRIQQVVRGDSAAYFCASSYVGAGSTDTQYFGPGTRLTVL.

The genes are TRBV29-1 and TRBJ2-5, with D maybe TRBD2 (7 bases). The germline gives CDR1 SQVTM, CDR2 ANQGSEA. Trimming pared 2 bases from V and 2 bases from J, leaving 12 bases between. The CDR3 loop spans 14 amino acids. The CDR3 protein is CSVEWGGTQETQYF. CDR3 nucleotides: TGCAGCGTTGAATGGGGGGGCACTCAAGAGACCCAGTACTTC.

The rearrangement uses TRBV30 and TRBJ2-5; no clear D. Germline lookup yields CDR1 GTSNPN and CDR2 SVGIG (reference sequence). The CDR3 spans 12 residues. Trimming removed 4 bases at V and 1 base at J, with 7 bases between. DNA for the CDR3: TGTGCCTGGAAACGGGTCCAAGAGACCCAGTACTTC. Protein product: CAWKRVQETQYF. Looking up the rest from reference TRBV30 and TRBJ2-5 gives the full variable domain: SQTIHQWPATLVQPVGSPLSLECTVEGTSNPNLYWYRQAAGRGLQLLFYSVGIGQISSEVPQNLSASRPQDRQFILSSKKLLLSDSGFYLCAWKRVQETQYFGPGTRLLVL.

The rearrangement joins TRBV7-9 to TRBJ1-1; D not certain. The CDR3 length is 14 residues. The V end was cut by 5 bases, the J end by 0 bases, with 10 bases between. Germline V lookup: CDR1 SEHNR, CDR2 FQNEAQ (reference sequence). The CDR3: CASSPPGVNTEAFF. The CDR3 region has the DNA TGTGCCAGCAGCCCCCCCGGGGTGAACACTGAAGCTTTCTTT. The full variable domain, with the rest looked up from reference TRBV7-9 and TRBJ1-1, is DTGVSQNPRHKITKRGQNVTFRCDPISEHNRLYWYRQTLGQGPEFLTYFQNEAQLEKSRLLSDRFSAERPKGSFSTLEIQRTEQGDSAMYLCASSPPGVNTEAFFGQGTRLTVV.

By its share, this clone is medium-sized. J is TRBJ2-2 and V is TRBV16; D is ambiguous. The CDR3 has 13 residues. Germline V CDR1 and CDR2: KGHSY, FQNENV. The V gene lost 4 bases and the J gene lost 1 base, with 4 bases spanning the gap. CDR3 residues: CASSPQNTGELFF. As DNA, the CDR3 is TGTGCCAGCAGCCCGCAGAACACCGGGGAGCTGTTTTTT.

The V and J genes are TRBV5-1 and TRBJ2-3; no definite D call. Germline V gene sequence: CDR1 SGHRS, CDR2 YFSETQ. Trimming cost V 0 bases and J 0 bases, with 14 bases left between them. The CDR3 extends over 17 amino acids. CDR3 residues: CASSLARSARSTDTQYF. The CDR3 nucleotides read TGCGCCAGCAGCTTGGCCAGAAGCGCCCGGAGCACAGATACGCAGTATTTT.

The gene calls are TRBV5-1 and TRBJ2-5, with D unresolved. Germline V lookup: CDR1 SGHRS, CDR2 YFSETQ. V lost 2 bases, J lost 1 base, and 6 bases lay in between. The CDR3 runs 13 residues. The CDR3 DNA follows: TGCGCCAGCAGCTTTGGCGCCCAAGAGACCCAGTACTTC. This encodes CASSFGAQETQYF. Full variable domain (outside the CDR3, taken from reference TRBV5-1 and TRBJ2-5): KAGVTQTPRYLIKTRGQQVTLSCSPISGHRSVSWYQQTPGQGLQFLFEYFSETQRNKGNFPGRFSGRQFSNSRSEMNVSTLELGDSALYLCASSFGAQETQYFGPGTRLLVL.

The CDR3: CASSTGRRTVLQATFF. In nucleotides, the CDR3 is TGTGCCAGTAGTACCGGCCGGAGGACAGTTCTGCAAGCAACTTTCTTT. J is TRBJ1-1 and V is TRBV19; perhaps TRBD1 as D (6 bases). This CDR3 is built from 16 residues. Germline CDR1 LNHDA, CDR2 SQIVND (reference sequence). The V end lost 4 bases, the J end lost 12 bases, and 27 bases lay between the germline ends.